Below, 11 T cell receptor beta chains from the same sample are listed, as sequenced in a study of T-cell reconstitution after alpha-beta-depleted transplantation in children. Preparing the TCRbeta library involved the use of unique molecular identifiers. TCRdb processed the PCR reads anew with MiXCR; each CDR3 protein has one entry. This sample has approximately 980,000 distinct CDR3 sequences, with about 26% found just once. The sequencing used PBMCs, mostly from graft donor cells, collected 360 days after TCRalphabeta/CD19-depleted stem cell transplant. Receptor source: a boy under two years old who had a stem cell transplant for SCID, so the T cells may come from the graft donor.

The V call is TRBV15, the J call TRBJ2-5, with no clear D. The CDR3 covers 17 residues. Trimming left V 0 bases short and J 1 base short, with 15 bases between. The germline V gene encodes CDR1 LNHNV and CDR2 YYDKDF (reference sequence). The CDR3 DNA reads as TGTGCCACCAGCAGAGATTCGGTCCGACGTAGCCAAGAGACCCAGTACTTC. Its protein is CATSRDSVRRSQETQYF. Based on the CDR3 plus reference TRBV15 and TRBJ2-5, the full variable domain is DAMVIQNPRYQVTQFGKPVTLSCSQTLNHNVMYWYQQKSSQAPKLLFHYYDKDFNNEADTPDNFQSRRPNTSFCFLDIRSPGLGDTAMYLCATSRDSVRRSQETQYFGPGTRLLVL.

The rearrangement joins TRBV5-1 to TRBJ2-3; the match to TRBD2 covers 7 bases. The J segment lost 4 bases and the V segment lost 6 bases, leaving 8 bases of the junction unmatched. Germline assignment: CDR1 SGHRS and CDR2 YFSETQ. This CDR3 contains 14 residues. DNA of the CDR3: TGCGCCAGCAAAGGACTAGTTCCCGCAGATACGCAGTATTTT. Translation: CASKGLVPADTQYF. The full variable domain, in which reference TRBV5-1 and TRBJ2-3 provide the parts outside the CDR3, is KAGVTQTPRYLIKTRGQQVTLSCSPISGHRSVSWYQQTPGQGLQFLFEYFSETQRNKGNFPGRFSGRQFSNSRSEMNVSTLELGDSALYLCASKGLVPADTQYFGPGTRLTVL.

V usage is TRBV11-1 and J usage is TRBJ2-5, with D possibly matching TRBD2 (5 bases). CDR1 is SGHAT, CDR2 FQDESV, per germline (reference sequence). This CDR3 has 12 amino acids. Trimming removed 2 bases at V and 6 bases at J, with 7 bases between. CDR3 region: CASSLLGKTQYF. The CDR3 region has the DNA TGTGCCAGCAGCTTACTCGGGAAGACCCAGTACTTC.

The rearrangement links TRBV4-3 to TRBJ1-1; unclear D gene. Germline assignment: CDR1 LGHNA and CDR2 YSLEER. Trimming pared 1 base from V and 2 bases from J, leaving 14 bases between. The CDR3 is made up of 16 amino acids. CDR3 coding DNA: TGCGCCAGCAGCCAAGGTGGGTGGGGTGTCAACACTGAAGCTTTCTTT. As protein: CASSQGGWGVNTEAFF.

V usage is TRBV9 and J usage is TRBJ2-2; the match to TRBD1 covers 9 bases. The germline CDR1 and CDR2 sequences are SGDLS and YYNGEE. The CDR3 consists of 17 residues. V was pared by 2 bases and J by 6 bases, with 11 bases of the junction left unmatched. The CDR3 sequence is CASSVHRGRGFAGELFF. The CDR3 DNA reads as TGTGCCAGCAGCGTCCACAGGGGGCGGGGGTTCGCCGGGGAGCTGTTTTTT.

This chain links TRBV5-1 with TRBJ2-1; the D gene is possibly TRBD1 (6 bases). CDR1 and CDR2 from the germline V gene are SGHRS and YFSETQ. Trimming cost V 1 base and J 4 bases, with 12 bases left between them. CDR3 size: 15 residues. The CDR3 is CASSLWTDSYNEQFF. The CDR3 DNA is TGCGCCAGCAGCTTGTGGACAGATTCTTACAATGAGCAGTTCTTC.

This clonotype showed up just a few times. The chain recombines TRBV11-2 with TRBJ2-3, with 13 nucleotides matching TRBD2. This CDR3 is 20 amino acids long. Per germline, CDR1 SGHAT and CDR2 FQNNGV. Trimming at V came to 1 base and at J to 5 bases, leaving 15 bases not matched to a gene. The CDR3 nucleotides read TGTGCCAGCAGCTTAGTGAAGGTTCCCGGGACTAGCGGGGCTAGAGATACGCAGTATTTT. It specifies CASSLVKVPGTSGARDTQYF.

The chain couples TRBV25-1 to TRBJ2-2; 8 bases line up with TRBD1. The V gene's germline CDR1 is MGHDK and CDR2 SYGVNS. Trimming removed 5 bases from V and 6 bases from J; junction bases left unmatched: 17. The CDR3 has 18 amino acids. The CDR3 DNA follows: TGTGCCAGCAGTCCCAGTCCATTTAGCCAGGGGGCCGCCGGGGAGCTGTTTTTT. This gives the protein CASSPSPFSQGAAGELFF. Together with reference TRBV25-1 and TRBJ2-2, the CDR3 gives the full variable domain: EADIYQTPRYLVIGTGKKITLECSQTMGHDKMYWYQQDPGMELHLIHYSYGVNSTEKGDLSSESTVSRIRTEHFPLTLESARPSHTSQYLCASSPSPFSQGAAGELFFGEGSRLTVL.

V and J are TRBV4-1 and TRBJ2-3, with 10 bases fitting TRBD2. The CDR3 loop spans 19 amino acids. The ends lost 4 bases at V and 4 bases at J; junction bases unmatched: 17. From germline, CDR1 is MGHRA and CDR2 YSYEKL. CDR3 DNA sequence: TGCGCCAGCAGCCTCCCGAGGGTAGCGGGGGGAGTTAGCCCAGATACGCAGTATTTT. It encodes CASSLPRVAGGVSPDTQYF.

The chain's CDR3 is CASSQVWDTTGRVYEQYF. The CDR3 DNA is TGTGCCAGCAGCCAAGTTTGGGATACGACAGGGAGGGTCTACGAGCAGTACTTC. The chain joins TRBV4-2 to TRBJ2-7; D possibly matches TRBD1 or TRBD2 (7 bases each). The V end was cut by 1 base, the J end by 3 bases, with 22 bases between. From germline, CDR1 is LGHNA and CDR2 YNFKEQ. This CDR3 has 18 amino acids.

This chain joins TRBV20-1 and TRBJ2-5, with 9 nucleotides matching TRBD1. Germline V gives CDR1 DFQATT, CDR2 SNEGSKA (reference sequence). V was clipped by 3 bases and J by 5 bases; unmatched bases: 10. The CDR3 is made up of 15 amino acids. As DNA, the CDR3 is TGCAGTGCTAGGGTAGCGGACAGGGGTCGGGAGACCCAGTACTTC. It yields the protein CSARVADRGRETQYF.